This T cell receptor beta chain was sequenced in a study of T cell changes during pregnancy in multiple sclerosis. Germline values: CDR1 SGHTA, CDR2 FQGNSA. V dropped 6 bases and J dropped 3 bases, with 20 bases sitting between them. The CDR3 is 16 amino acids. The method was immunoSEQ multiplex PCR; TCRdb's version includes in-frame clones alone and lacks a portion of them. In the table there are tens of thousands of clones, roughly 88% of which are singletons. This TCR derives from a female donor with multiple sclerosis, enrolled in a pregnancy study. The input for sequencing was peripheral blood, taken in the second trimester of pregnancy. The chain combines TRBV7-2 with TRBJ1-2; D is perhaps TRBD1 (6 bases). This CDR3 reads CASRRYGGAGDYGYTF. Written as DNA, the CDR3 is TGTGCCAGCAGACGATACGGGGGGGCAGGGGACTATGGCTACACCTTC.